This note documents a single T cell receptor beta chain sequence. The record originates from a study of cytomegalovirus exposure and HLA in healthy donors. The PCR ran on 60 Vbeta and 13 Jbeta primers. Profiling relied on immunoSEQ multiplex PCR, and the TCRdb table lists in-frame clones only, not all of them. The repertoire has about 150,000 clones, 60% to 80% of them found once; the top ten carry 11%. This CDR3 has 15 residues. The germline gives CDR1 LNHDA, CDR2 SQIVND (reference sequence). Trimming pared 7 bases from V and 5 bases from J, leaving 20 bases between. V and J are TRBV19 and TRBJ1-1; no definite D call. Sequences were obtained from PBMCs. The clonotype was recovered from a man aged 18 to 35 in good health and CMV-seropositive. The CDR3 DNA reads TGTGCCAGTATTGTGGTAGGCAGGTATGTTACTGAAGCTTTCTTT. Its translation is CASIVVGRYVTEAFF.